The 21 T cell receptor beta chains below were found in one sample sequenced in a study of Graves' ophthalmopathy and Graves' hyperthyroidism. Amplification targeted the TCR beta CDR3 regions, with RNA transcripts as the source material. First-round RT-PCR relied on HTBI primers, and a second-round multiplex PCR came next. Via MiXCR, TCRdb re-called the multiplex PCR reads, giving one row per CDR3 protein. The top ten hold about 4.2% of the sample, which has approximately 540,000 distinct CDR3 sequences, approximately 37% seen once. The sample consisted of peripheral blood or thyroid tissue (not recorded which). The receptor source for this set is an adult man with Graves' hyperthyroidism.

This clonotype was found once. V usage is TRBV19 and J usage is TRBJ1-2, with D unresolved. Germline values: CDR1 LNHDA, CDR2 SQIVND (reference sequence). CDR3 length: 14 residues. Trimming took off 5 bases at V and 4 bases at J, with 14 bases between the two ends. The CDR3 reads CASSHGVGSYGYTF. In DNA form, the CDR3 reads TGTGCCAGTAGTCATGGGGTGGGTAGCTATGGCTACACCTTC.

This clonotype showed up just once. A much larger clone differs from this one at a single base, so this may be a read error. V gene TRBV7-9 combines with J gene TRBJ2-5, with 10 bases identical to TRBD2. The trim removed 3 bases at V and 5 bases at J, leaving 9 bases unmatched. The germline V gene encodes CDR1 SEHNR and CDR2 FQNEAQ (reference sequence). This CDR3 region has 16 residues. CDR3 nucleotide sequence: TGTGCCAGCAGCTTGCCCGGGACTAGCGATCGGGAGACCCAGTACTTC. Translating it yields CASSLPGTSDRETQYF.

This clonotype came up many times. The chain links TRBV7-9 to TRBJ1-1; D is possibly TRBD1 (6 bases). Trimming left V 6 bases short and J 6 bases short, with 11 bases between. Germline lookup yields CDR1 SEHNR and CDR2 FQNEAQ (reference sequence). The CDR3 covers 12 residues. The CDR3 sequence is CASSSDRSEAFF. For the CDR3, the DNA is TGTGCCAGCAGTTCCGACAGGTCTGAAGCTTTCTTT.

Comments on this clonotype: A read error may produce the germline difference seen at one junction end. Here the CDR3 DNA reads TGCGGTGCTAGAGATTCAAGACAGGCTACCTATGGCTACACCTTC. Its translation: CGARDSRQATYGYTF. The chain has TRBV20-1 and TRBJ1-2; D is possibly TRBD1 (6 bases). CDR3 length equals 15 residues. Germline CDR1 is DFQATT and CDR2 is SNEGSKA (reference sequence).

The CDR3 DNA reads TGTGCCAGCTCACGAGGGACGGACCTCGCCTCGCAGTACTTC. As protein: CASSRGTDLASQYF. The chain combines TRBV18 with TRBJ2-7; D might be TRBD1 or TRBD2, each matching 5 bases. V lost 4 bases to trimming and J lost 9 bases, with 19 bases between them. This CDR3 has 14 amino acids. Germline assignment: CDR1 KGHSH and CDR2 LQKENI.

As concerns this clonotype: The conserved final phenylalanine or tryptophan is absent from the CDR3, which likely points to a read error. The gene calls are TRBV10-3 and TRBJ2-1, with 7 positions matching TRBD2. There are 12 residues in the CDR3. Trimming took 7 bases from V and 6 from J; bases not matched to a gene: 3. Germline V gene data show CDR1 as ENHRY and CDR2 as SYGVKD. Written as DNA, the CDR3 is TGTGCCATCAATCCGGGGGGCAATGAGCAGTTCTCC. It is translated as CAINPGGNEQFS.

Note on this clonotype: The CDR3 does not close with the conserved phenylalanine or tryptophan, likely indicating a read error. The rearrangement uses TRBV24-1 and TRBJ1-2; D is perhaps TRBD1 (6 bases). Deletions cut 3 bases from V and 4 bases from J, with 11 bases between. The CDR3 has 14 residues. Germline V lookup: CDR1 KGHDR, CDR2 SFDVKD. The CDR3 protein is CATSDGQGIYGYTV. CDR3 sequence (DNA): TGTGCCACCAGTGATGGCCAGGGGATCTATGGCTACACCGTC.

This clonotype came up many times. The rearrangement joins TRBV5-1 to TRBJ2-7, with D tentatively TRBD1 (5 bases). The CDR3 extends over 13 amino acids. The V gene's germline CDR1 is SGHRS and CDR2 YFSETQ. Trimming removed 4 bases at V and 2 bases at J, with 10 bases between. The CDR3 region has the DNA TGCGCCAGCAGCCAGTCGACAGCCTACGAGCAGTACTTC. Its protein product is CASSQSTAYEQYF.

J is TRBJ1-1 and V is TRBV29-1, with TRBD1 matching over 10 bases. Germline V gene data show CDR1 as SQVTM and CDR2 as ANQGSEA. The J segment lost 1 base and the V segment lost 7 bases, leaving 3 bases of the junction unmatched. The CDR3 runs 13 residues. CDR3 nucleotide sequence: TGCAGCGGGGGGGACAGGGGGAACACTGAAGCTTTCTTT. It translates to CSGGDRGNTEAFF.

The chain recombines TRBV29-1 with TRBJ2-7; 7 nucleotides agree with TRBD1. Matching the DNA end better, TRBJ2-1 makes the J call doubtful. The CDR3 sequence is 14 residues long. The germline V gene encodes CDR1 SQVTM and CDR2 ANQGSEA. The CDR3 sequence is CSMAQGRSYNEQFF. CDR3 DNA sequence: TGCAGCATGGCACAGGGGCGCTCCTACAATGAGCAGTTCTTC.

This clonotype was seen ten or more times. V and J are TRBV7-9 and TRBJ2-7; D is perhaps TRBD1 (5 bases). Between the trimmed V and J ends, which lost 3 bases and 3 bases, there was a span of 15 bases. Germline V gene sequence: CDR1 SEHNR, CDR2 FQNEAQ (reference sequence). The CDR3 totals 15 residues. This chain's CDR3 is CASSLVRAGHYEQYF. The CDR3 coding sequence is TGTGCCAGCAGCTTGGTAAGGGCAGGGCACTACGAGCAGTACTTC.

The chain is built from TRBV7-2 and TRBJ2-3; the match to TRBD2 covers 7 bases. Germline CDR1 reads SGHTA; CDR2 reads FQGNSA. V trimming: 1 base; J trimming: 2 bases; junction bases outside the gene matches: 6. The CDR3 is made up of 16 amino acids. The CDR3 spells CASSLVPSGYTDTQYF. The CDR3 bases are TGTGCCAGCAGCTTAGTTCCTAGCGGATACACAGATACGCAGTATTTT. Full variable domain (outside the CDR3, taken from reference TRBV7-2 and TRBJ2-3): GAGVSQSPSNKVTEKGKDVELRCDPISGHTALYWYRQSLGQGLEFLIYFQGNSAPDKSGLPSDRFSAERTGGSVSTLTIQRTQQEDSAVYLCASSLVPSGYTDTQYFGPGTRLTVL.

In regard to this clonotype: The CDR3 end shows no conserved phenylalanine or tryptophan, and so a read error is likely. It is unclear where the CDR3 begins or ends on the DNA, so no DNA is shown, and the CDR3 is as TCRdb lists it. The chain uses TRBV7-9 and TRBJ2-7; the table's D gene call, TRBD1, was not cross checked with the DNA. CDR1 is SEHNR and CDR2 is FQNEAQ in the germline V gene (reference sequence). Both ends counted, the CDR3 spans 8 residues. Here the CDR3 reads CASSLVDR.

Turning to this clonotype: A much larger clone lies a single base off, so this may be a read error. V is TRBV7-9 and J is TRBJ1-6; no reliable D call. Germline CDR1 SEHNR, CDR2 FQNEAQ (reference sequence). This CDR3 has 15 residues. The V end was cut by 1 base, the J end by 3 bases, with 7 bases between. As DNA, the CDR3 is TGTGCCAGCAGCTTAGAGGTCCACTATAATTCACCCCTCCACTTT. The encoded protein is CASSLEVHYNSPLHF.

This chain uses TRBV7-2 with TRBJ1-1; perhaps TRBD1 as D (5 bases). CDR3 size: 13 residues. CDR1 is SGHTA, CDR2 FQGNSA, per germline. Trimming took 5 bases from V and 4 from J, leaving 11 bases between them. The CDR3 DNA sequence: TGTGCCAGCAGCCCGACAGAGAGCACTGAAGCTTTCTTT. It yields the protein CASSPTESTEAFF.

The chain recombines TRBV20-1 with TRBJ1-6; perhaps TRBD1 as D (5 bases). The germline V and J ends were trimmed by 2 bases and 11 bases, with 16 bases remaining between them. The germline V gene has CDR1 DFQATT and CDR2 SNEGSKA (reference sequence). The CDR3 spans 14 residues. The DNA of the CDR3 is TGCAGTGCTAGAATCAGCGGGGGGGAAGCACCCCTCCACTTT. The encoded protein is CSARISGGEAPLHF.

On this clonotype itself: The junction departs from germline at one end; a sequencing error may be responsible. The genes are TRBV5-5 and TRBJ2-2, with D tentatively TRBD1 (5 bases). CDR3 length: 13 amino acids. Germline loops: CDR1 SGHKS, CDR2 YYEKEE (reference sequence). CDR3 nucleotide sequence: TGCGCCAGCAGCCCGACAGAGTCCCTGGAGCTGTTTTTT. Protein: CASSPTESLELFF.

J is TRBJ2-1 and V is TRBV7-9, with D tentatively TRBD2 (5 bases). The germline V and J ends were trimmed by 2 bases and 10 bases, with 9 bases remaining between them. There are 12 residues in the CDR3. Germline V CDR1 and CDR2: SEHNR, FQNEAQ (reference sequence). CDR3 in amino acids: CASSLQRGEQFF. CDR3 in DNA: TGTGCCAGCAGCTTACAACGGGGAGAGCAGTTCTTC.

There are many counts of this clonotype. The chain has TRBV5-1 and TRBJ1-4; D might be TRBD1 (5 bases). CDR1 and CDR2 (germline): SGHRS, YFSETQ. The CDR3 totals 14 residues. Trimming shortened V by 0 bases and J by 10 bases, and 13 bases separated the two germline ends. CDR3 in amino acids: CASSLGDRLGKLFF. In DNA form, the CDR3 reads TGCGCCAGCAGCTTGGGGGACCGTCTAGGAAAACTGTTTTTT.

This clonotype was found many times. In DNA form, the CDR3 reads TGTGCCAGTAGTACATACGGGACAGGGCTCAACGAGCAGTACTTC. Translating it yields CASSTYGTGLNEQYF. This chain connects TRBV19 to TRBJ2-7; 9 bases match TRBD1. Germline V gene lookup returns CDR1 LNHDA and CDR2 SQIVND (reference sequence). CDR3 length: 15 residues. The J segment lost 5 bases and the V segment lost 4 bases, leaving 9 bases of the junction unmatched.

The chain's CDR3 is CASSEIDDTEAFF. CDR3 sequence (DNA): TGTGCCAGCAGTGAAATAGACGACACTGAAGCTTTCTTT. This sequence joins TRBV6-1 and TRBJ1-1; D is unresolved. V dropped 2 bases and J dropped 3 bases, with 7 bases sitting between them. This CDR3 is 13 amino acids long. Germline CDR1 and CDR2: MNHNS and SASEGT.